A single sample gave rise to the 12 T cell receptor beta chains below, sequenced in a study of Ad26.COV2.S vaccination and SARS-CoV-2 variants. Treatment noted: over 15 received Ad26.COV2.S at low or high dose, single or two shots; about 5 received placebo; per-sample allocation not given. The samples were gathered on day 63 after the first injection of vaccine or placebo. The method was immunoSEQ multiplex PCR; TCRdb's version includes in-frame clones alone and lacks a portion of them. The sample lists a few hundred thousand clones, about 90% seen once, with about 1.7% in the top ten. The source material was peripheral blood, sampled in a trial of Ad26.COV2.S vaccine versus placebo. The origin of the receptors is a person between 18 and 59 years old who received the Ad26.COV2.S COVID-19 vaccine or a placebo.

The V and J genes are TRBV28 and TRBJ2-3; no clear D. From germline, CDR1 is MDHEN and CDR2 SYDVKM. V gave up 5 bases and J gave up 0 bases, with 15 bases separating them. The CDR3 runs to 16 residues. The CDR3 DNA is TGTGCCAGCAGTCCCCTGGGGTGGGGAAGCACAGATACGCAGTATTTT. Translating it yields CASSPLGWGSTDTQYF.

This chain connects TRBV11-2 to TRBJ2-5; TRBD2 might be the D (6 bases). The CDR3 totals 14 residues. With 3 bases removed from V and 5 bases from J, the gap between germline ends came to 13 bases. Germline values: CDR1 SGHAT, CDR2 FQNNGV. CDR3 residues: CASSLGLFRETQYF. CDR3 bases: TGTGCCAGCAGCTTGGGACTGTTCAGGGAGACCCAGTACTTC.

On this clone itself: The same CDR3 also results from other DNA sequences found in this sample. V is TRBV7-2 and J is TRBJ2-7, with D possibly TRBD1 on 6 matching bases. The germline CDR1 and CDR2 sequences are SGHTA and FQGNSA. Trimming took off 1 base at V and 3 bases at J, with 13 bases between the two ends. The CDR3 contains 15 residues. This CDR3 is CASSLGPGESYEQYF. The CDR3 DNA is TGTGCCAGCAGCTTAGGTCCAGGGGAAAGCTACGAGCAGTACTTC.

The sample holds a few counts of this clone. The chain carries TRBV28 and TRBJ1-2; maybe TRBD1 (5 bases). V was pared by 8 bases and J by 7 bases, with 14 bases between. The CDR3 is 12 residues long. Germline CDR1 and CDR2: MDHEN and SYDVKM. The CDR3 DNA sequence: TGTGCCAGCGGCAGGGTACAGAGTGGCTACACCTTC. Amino acids: CASGRVQSGYTF.

In its sample, this clone was seen once. The chain links TRBV20-1 to TRBJ2-7, with D unresolved. Trimming removed 6 bases at V and 2 bases at J, with 8 bases between. CDR1 is DFQATT, CDR2 SNEGSKA, per germline (reference sequence). The CDR3 runs 11 residues. The CDR3 is CSATGPYEQYF. Here the CDR3 DNA reads TGCAGTGCAACCGGGCCCTACGAGCAGTACTTC.

This clone is a singleton in its sample. This rearrangement joins TRBV19 to TRBJ1-5; 8 positions match TRBD1. The V segment lost 10 bases and the J segment 3 bases; nucleotides outside the gene matches: 5. This CDR3 spans 13 amino acids. Germline CDR1 reads LNHDA; CDR2 reads SQIVND (reference sequence). In nucleotides, the CDR3 is TGTGCCACAGCGGACAGGGCCAATCAGCCCCAGCATTTT. It is translated as CATADRANQPQHF.

The CDR3 region has the DNA TGTGCCACCAGTGATTTCCCGGACCGAGGGGGACAAGAGACCCAGTACTTC. Translating it yields CATSDFPDRGGQETQYF. The chain uses TRBV24-1 and TRBJ2-5; possibly TRBD1 for D (6 bases). The CDR3 totals 17 residues. Germline loops: CDR1 KGHDR, CDR2 SFDVKD. Trimming removed 1 base at V and 2 bases at J, with 16 bases between.

This chain uses TRBV6-1 with TRBJ1-5; TRBD1 agrees at 8 bases. V was clipped by 3 bases and J by 2 bases; unmatched bases: 9. The CDR3 has 17 residues. Germline V gene sequence: CDR1 MNHNS, CDR2 SASEGT. The CDR3 sequence: CASSDAARGRGNQPQHF. The CDR3 nucleotides read TGTGCCAGCAGTGATGCGGCCAGGGGGCGCGGCAATCAGCCCCAGCATTTT.

In the case of this clone: Other DNA sequences in the sample encode the same CDR3. V and J are TRBV14 and TRBJ2-7, with D unresolved. CDR3 size: 12 residues. Trimming shortened V by 1 base and J by 4 bases, and 5 bases separated the two germline ends. Germline V gene lookup returns CDR1 SGHDN and CDR2 FVKESK. CDR3 protein: CASSQVVYEQYF. The CDR3 bases are TGTGCCAGCAGCCAAGTTGTATACGAGCAGTACTTC.

V usage is TRBV21-1 and J usage is TRBJ2-4; the D call in the table, TRBD1, was not verified against the DNA. TRBV21-1 is noted as a pseudogene. The CDR3 is 17 amino acids. The CDR3 DNA follows: TGTGCCAGCAGCAACAACACAGGGCCCGCGTCGGTTCACATTCAGTACTTC. Encoded protein: CASSNNTGPASVHIQYF.

In nucleotides, the CDR3 is TGTGCCAGCAGTTATGCGGGACTCGAAGGGTATCAGCCCCAGCATTTT. It encodes CASSYAGLEGYQPQHF. The chain has TRBV27 and TRBJ1-5; D might be TRBD1 (5 bases). The CDR3 contains 16 residues. CDR1 and CDR2 (germline): MNHEY, SMNVEV (reference sequence). The germline V and J ends were trimmed by 4 bases and 5 bases, with 18 bases remaining between them.

The V and J genes are TRBV19 and TRBJ2-1; 7 nucleotides agree with TRBD1. V trimming: 5 bases; J trimming: 0 bases; junction bases outside the gene matches: 10. Germline-derived CDR1 and CDR2 are LNHDA and SQIVND (reference sequence). The CDR3 loop spans 17 amino acids. CDR3 in amino acids: CASSVFGYRGSYNEQFF. CDR3 nucleotide sequence: TGTGCCAGTAGTGTATTTGGTTACAGGGGCTCCTACAATGAGCAGTTCTTC.